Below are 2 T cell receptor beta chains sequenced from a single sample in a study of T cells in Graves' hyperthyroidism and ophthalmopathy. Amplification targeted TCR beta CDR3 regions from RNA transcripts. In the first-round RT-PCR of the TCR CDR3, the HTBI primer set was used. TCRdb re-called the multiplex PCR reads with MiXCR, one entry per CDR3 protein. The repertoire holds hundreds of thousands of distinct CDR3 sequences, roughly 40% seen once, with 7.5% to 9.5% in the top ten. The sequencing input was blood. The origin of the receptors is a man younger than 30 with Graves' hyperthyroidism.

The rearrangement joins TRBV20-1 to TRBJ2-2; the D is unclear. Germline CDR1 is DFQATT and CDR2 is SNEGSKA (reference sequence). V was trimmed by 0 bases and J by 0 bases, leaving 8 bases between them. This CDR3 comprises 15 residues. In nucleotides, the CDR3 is TGCAGTGCTAGAGATTTGCTAGCGAACACCGGGGAGCTGTTTTTT. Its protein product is CSARDLLANTGELFF.

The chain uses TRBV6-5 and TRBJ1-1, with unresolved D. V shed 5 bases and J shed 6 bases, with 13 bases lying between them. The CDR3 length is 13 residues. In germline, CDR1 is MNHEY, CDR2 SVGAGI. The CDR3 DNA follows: TGTGCCAGCAGTATCTCCTCGGAGGCTGAAGCTTTCTTT. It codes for CASSISSEAEAFF.